This TCR beta chain was sequenced during a study of Ad26.COV2.S vaccination and SARS-CoV-2 variants. General study findings and limits: Substantial breadth was reportedly displayed by spike-specific CD8+ and CD4+ T cell responses after vaccination.

Generated by immunoSEQ multiplex PCR, the TCRdb table keeps only in-frame clones and is missing some. This table has some 500,000 clones, about 88% appearing once. Concerning this clone: Its specificity is unknown.

The treatment denotes: around 19 received Ad26.COV2.S at low or high dose, single or two shots; a few received placebo; per-sample allocation not given. Sample collection was performed on day 63 after the first vaccine or placebo injection. Source: peripheral blood, taken in a trial of Ad26.COV2.S vaccine versus placebo. This clonotype was sampled from a person between 18 and 60 years old who received the Ad26.COV2.S COVID-19 vaccine or a placebo.

The CDR3 bases are TGTGCCAGCAGTGAAGCGACAGGGCAGTTCTTC. Translation gives CASSEATGQFF. The chain is built from TRBV2 and TRBJ2-1; D is perhaps TRBD1 (6 bases). Germline V gene lookup returns CDR1 SNHLY and CDR2 FYNNEI. V lost 0 bases to trimming and J lost 12 bases, with 6 bases between them. CDR3 length: 11 amino acids.